The clone carrying this T cell receptor delta chain was seen a handful of times. Antigen unknown. A much more abundant neighbour one base away suggests this may be a read error. At the DNA level, this CDR3 is encoded by other sequences in the same sample as well. This sample is part of a study of delta chains in infants with herpesvirus infections. Study-wide background: The search targeted a public fetal Vdelta1/Vgamma8 clonotype after postnatal CMV infection.

Study-level points and caveats: Among 15 to 20 CMV-infected infants, a few showed the public Vdelta1 clonotype. The public clonotype appeared only at the first post-infection time point and was absent in uninfected infants.

The CDR3 is made up of 24 amino acids. The germline V gene encodes CDR1 TSWWSYY and CDR2 QGS. TCR cDNA was made from PBMC RNA with gamma- and delta-chain-specific primers. TCRdb reprocessed the RT-PCR reads through CATT. The sample shows roughly 1,600 delta-chain clones, roughly 6.7% of them seen only once. J is TRDJ1 and V is TRDV1, with 12 bases identical to TRDD3. The specimen comprised peripheral blood, sampled at time point 1 of longitudinal follow-up. The sequence was collected from a human donor who was a Ugandan infant, either HIV-exposed or HIV-unexposed (not recorded which). The DNA for the CDR3 is TGCGCTCTTGGGGACTACCATTCCCCTAGCGATATCCACTGGGGGATACAGAGGACCGATAAACTCATCTTT. It is translated as CALGDYHSPSDIHWGIQRTDKLIF.